This T cell receptor beta chain was sequenced for a study of blood T cell repertoires in COVID-19. Assay: immunoSEQ multiplex PCR; the TCRdb copy retains only in-frame clones and omits some. The table has about 35,000 clones, about nine tenths seen once. Trimming removed 6 bases at V and 5 bases at J, with 16 bases between. Germline-derived CDR1 and CDR2 are SNHLY and FYNNEI. This CDR3 has 14 residues. Sequencing was done on a sample of peripheral blood. The V and J genes are TRBV2 and TRBJ1-2; a weak D match, TRBD1 (5 bases). This sequence originates from a man older than 75 with active COVID-19. CDR3 coding DNA: TGTGCCAGCAGAGGAGACAGCCTATCGTATGGCTACACCTTC. Encoded protein: CASRGDSLSYGYTF.